These T cell receptor beta chains were read from a single sample in a study of OX40 agonist ivuxolimab in advanced cancers. The assay was immunoSEQ multiplex PCR, and TCRdb's table has in-frame clones only and misses some. The sample carries 77,000 or so clones, about 93% recorded once. The specimen was CD4+ or CD8+ T cells sorted from blood, collected in a trial of the OX40 agonist ivuxolimab. The source of these receptors is an adult with an advanced solid tumor such as melanoma, head and neck, liver or kidney cancer. CDR3s include the opening cysteine and the closing phenylalanine or tryptophan. A D gene is named only where the DNA matches it firmly. The listing skips clone size in some rows; elsewhere it reads once, few, many or a size class.

clone_size d_call j_call v_call cdr3_aa cdr3_nt
- - TRBJ1-5 TRBV12-5 CASGTDSNQPQHF TGTGCTAGTGGAACAGACAGTAATCAGCCCCAGCATTTT
- - TRBJ2-5 TRBV10-2 CASTGFQGQETQYF TGCGCCAGCACAGGGTTTCAGGGCCAAGAGACCCAGTACTTC
- - TRBJ1-4 TRBV6-1 CASQRLANEKLFF TGTGCCTCTCAACGTCTCGCTAATGAAAAACTGTTTTTT
- - TRBJ1-1 TRBV6-4 CASRVQRASTEAFF TGTGCCAGCAGGGTACAGCGGGCGAGTACTGAAGCTTTCTTT
- TRBD2 TRBJ2-5 TRBV15 CATSQGLAQETQYF TGTGCCACCAGCCAAGGACTAGCTCAAGAGACCCAGTACTTC
- - TRBJ2-1 TRBV9 CASSVEWGYNEQFF TGTGCCAGCAGCGTAGAATGGGGCTACAATGAGCAGTTCTTC
few - TRBJ2-2 TRBV30 CAWRYGGRDTGELFF TGTGCCTGGAGGTATGGGGGTCGGGACACCGGGGAGCTGTTTTTT
once TRBD1 TRBJ2-7 TRBV5-1 CASSFSTGAYEQYF TGCGCCAGCAGCTTTTCGACAGGGGCCTACGAGCAGTACTTC
- - TRBJ2-2 TRBV6-6 CASTPPSGVAGELFF TGTGCCAGCACTCCACCCAGTGGAGTAGCCGGGGAGCTGTTTTTT
- - TRBJ2-5 TRBV5-1 CASSLVVSQETQYF TGCGCCAGCAGCTTGGTTGTCTCCCAAGAGACCCAGTACTTC
once - TRBJ2-1 TRBV7-2 CASSLVRDVNEQFF TGTGCCAGCAGCTTAGTTAGGGACGTTAATGAGCAGTTCTTC
- - TRBJ2-4 TRBV10-3 CAISDSPSGNIQYF TGTGCCATCAGTGATTCCCCTTCTGGGAACATTCAGTACTTC
- - TRBJ1-2 TRBV27 CASSLRAGDGYTF TGTGCCAGCAGTTTAAGAGCCGGGGATGGCTACACCTTC
- TRBD1 TRBJ2-7 TRBV5-1 CASSDDRVLGEQYF TGCGCCAGCAGCGACGACAGGGTACTAGGAGAGCAGTACTTC
- - TRBJ1-2 TRBV4-1 CASSQDPGVNYGYTF TGCGCCAGCAGCCAAGACCCAGGAGTGAACTATGGCTACACCTTC
- TRBD1 TRBJ2-1 TRBV10-1 CASSQPGQGYYNEQFF TGCGCCAGCAGTCAACCGGGACAGGGATACTACAATGAGCAGTTCTTC
- - TRBJ1-1 TRBV30 CAWSRATEAFF TGTGCCTGGAGTAGGGCGACTGAAGCTTTCTTT
- TRBD2 TRBJ2-3 TRBV28 CASSSPKVAGVLDTQYF TGTGCCAGCAGTTCTCCTAAGGTAGCGGGAGTGCTAGATACGCAGTATTTT
- - TRBJ2-6 TRBV28 CASSLTSAVLLANVLTF TGTGCCAGCAGTTTAACAAGCGCCGTCTTGTTGGCCAACGTCCTGACTTTC
- - TRBJ2-1 TRBV2 CASSKAGGYNEQFF TGTGCCAGCAGTAAAGCAGGAGGGTACAATGAGCAGTTCTTC
once - TRBJ1-2 TRBV6-5 CASSNRWPDYGYTF TGTGCCAGCAGTAACCGGTGGCCGGACTATGGCTACACCTTC
- TRBD1 TRBJ2-5 TRBV15 CATSRAGQGPYQETQYF TGTGCCACCAGCAGAGCGGGACAGGGGCCGTACCAAGAGACCCAGTACTTC
- - TRBJ1-6 TRBV2 CASSLEGVGNSPLHF TGTGCCAGCAGTCTCGAGGGGGTTGGAAATTCACCCCTCCACTTT
- - TRBJ1-4 TRBV30 CAWSALGATNEKLFF TGTGCCTGGAGTGCGTTAGGTGCAACTAATGAAAAACTGTTTTTT
- - TRBJ1-1 TRBV5-4 CASSQGGVPSTEAFF TGTGCCAGCAGCCAAGGGGGGGTCCCGAGCACTGAAGCTTTCTTT
- - TRBJ2-5 TRBV11-3 CASSAGQQETQYF TGTGCCAGCAGCGCGGGACAGCAAGAGACCCAGTACTTC
once - TRBJ2-3 TRBV12-1 CASSLRMTDTQYF TGTGCCAGCAGCTTAAGGATGACAGATACGCAGTATTTT
- TRBD2 TRBJ2-7 TRBV5-1 CASSLGPGLAGVNEQYF TGCGCCAGCAGCTTGGGACCGGGACTAGCGGGAGTTAACGAGCAGTACTTC
few - TRBJ1-6 TRBV28 CASSLPHRVNSPLHF TGTGCCAGCAGTTTACCCCACAGGGTGAATTCACCCCTCCACTTT
- - TRBJ1-3 TRBV5-1 CASSVDNGNTIYF TGCGCCAGCAGCGTGGACAATGGAAACACCATATATTTT
- - TRBJ1-5 TRBV18 CASSPGIQGDQPQHF TGTGCCAGCTCACCAGGGATCCAGGGAGATCAGCCCCAGCATTTT
- TRBD1 TRBJ2-7 TRBV6-5 CASSYGQGSSYEQYF TGTGCCAGCAGTTACGGACAGGGAAGTAGCTACGAGCAGTACTTC
few - TRBJ1-2 TRBV5-1 CASSLGHQMTGYTF TGCGCCAGCAGCTTGGGACACCAGATGACTGGCTACACCTTC
- - TRBJ2-3 TRBV10-3 CAISGGPVGADTQYF TGTGCCATCAGTGGAGGGCCCGTTGGCGCAGATACGCAGTATTTT
- TRBD1 TRBJ2-1 TRBV6-5 CASSYLSGGNNEQFF TGTGCCAGCAGTTACCTGTCAGGGGGTAACAATGAGCAGTTCTTC